These T cell receptor beta chains were read from a single sample in a study of cytomegalovirus exposure and HLA in healthy donors. Data came from immunoSEQ multiplex PCR; TCRdb stores just in-frame clones and leaves some out. The sample lists fewer than 110,000 clones, around two thirds occurring once. Sequenced input: PBMCs. The receptors were sampled from a woman between 50 and 59 years old in good health and CMV-seronegative. The CDR3 runs from the conserved cysteine through the conserved F or W. D genes are given only for firm matches.

16 TRBD2 TRBJ2-1 TRBV5-1 CASSLTSGGSYNEQFF
16 TRBD2 TRBJ2-3 TRBV7-9 CASSDRTSGRTDTQYF
19 - TRBJ1-5 TRBV19 CASSIRRQGIFDSNQPQHF
15 TRBD1 TRBJ2-5 TRBV7-7 CASSSGQGVQETQYF
15 TRBD2 TRBJ2-1 TRBV25-1 CASQTSGGLYNEQFF
14 TRBD1 TRBJ1-5 TRBV10-3 CAISATGASQPQHF
18 TRBD1 TRBJ2-7 TRBV4-2 CASSQERQGTHLNYEQYF
14 TRBD1 TRBJ1-1 TRBV2 CASSTRTGNTEAFF
15 - TRBJ1-5 TRBV7-2 CASSFLGGEAQPQHF
14 TRBD2 TRBJ2-1 TRBV7-7 CASSPGLAAFEQFF
14 - TRBJ1-2 TRBV6-6 CATYGTRVNYGYTF
13 - TRBJ1-1 TRBV6-5 CASSYIPDTEAFF
13 - TRBJ2-7 TRBV6-5 CASSPTATYEQYF
12 - TRBJ2-3 TRBV15 CATSRATDTQYF
13 - TRBJ1-4 TRBV6-5 CASSPGSVEKLFF
12 - - TRBV6-6 CASSYSHYEQYF
15 - TRBJ1-1 TRBV11-3 CASSTADSPNTEAFF
13 - TRBJ2-5 TRBV27 CASSLIYQETQYF
17 TRBD1 TRBJ1-5 TRBV28 CASSSDRQGARNQPQHF
13 - TRBJ2-1 TRBV7-2 CASSLGAGSEQFF
16 TRBD1 TRBJ2-7 TRBV4-1 CASSHTPGTGTYEQYF
17 TRBD2 TRBJ2-3 TRBV11-3 CASSSALAGAGTDTQYF
12 TRBD1 - TRBV29-1 CSVGQGPDEQYF
14 TRBD2 TRBJ2-3 TRBV30 CAWSNAGGTDTQYF
15 TRBD2 TRBJ2-3 TRBV5-1 CASSFSGGNTDTQYF
14 TRBD1 TRBJ2-1 TRBV7-9 CASSQTGAYNEQFF
14 TRBD1 TRBJ2-7 TRBV7-9 CASSNPGQRYEQYF
17 TRBD2 TRBJ2-2 TRBV7-6 CASSTGLAGVDTGELFF
14 - TRBJ1-1 TRBV11-3 CASSPSGLNTEAFF
12 TRBD1 TRBJ1-1 TRBV6-1 CASSARTGEAFF
15 - TRBJ2-2 TRBV7-7 CASSLSDSIAGELFF
14 - TRBJ2-1 TRBV11-2 CASSFDSAYNEQFF
16 TRBD1 TRBJ1-5 TRBV2 CASSETGTGYNQPQHF
15 - TRBJ1-6 TRBV7-6 CASSLESRGGSPLHF
13 - TRBJ2-1 TRBV10-2 CAANDITYNEQFF
15 TRBD1 TRBJ1-2 TRBV7-2 CASSSRGQGAGGYTF
15 - TRBJ1-4 TRBV18 CASSLLYATNEKLFF
18 TRBD2 TRBJ2-7 TRBV28 CASNYRRTGGLGFHEQYF
16 TRBD1 TRBJ1-5 TRBV7-6 CASSLNQGAVNQPQHF
15 TRBD2 TRBJ2-1 TRBV7-7 CASSYGLAGVGEQFF
15 - TRBJ2-7 TRBV5-6 CASSRDRNPAWEQYF